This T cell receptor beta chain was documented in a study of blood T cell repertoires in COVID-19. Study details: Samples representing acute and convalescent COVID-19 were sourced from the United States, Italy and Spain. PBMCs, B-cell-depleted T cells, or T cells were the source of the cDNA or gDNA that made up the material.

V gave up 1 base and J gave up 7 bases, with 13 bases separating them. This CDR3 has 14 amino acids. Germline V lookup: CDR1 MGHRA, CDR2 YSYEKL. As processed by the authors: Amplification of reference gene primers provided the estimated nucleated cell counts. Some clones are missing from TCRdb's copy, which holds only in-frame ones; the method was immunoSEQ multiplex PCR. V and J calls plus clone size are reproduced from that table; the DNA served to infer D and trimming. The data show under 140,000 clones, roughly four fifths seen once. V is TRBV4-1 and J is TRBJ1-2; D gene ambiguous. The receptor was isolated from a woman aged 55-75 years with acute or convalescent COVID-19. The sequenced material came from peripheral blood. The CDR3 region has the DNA TGCGCCAGCAGCCAAGCTACCCTGGGCCCTGGCTACACCTTC. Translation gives CASSQATLGPGYTF.